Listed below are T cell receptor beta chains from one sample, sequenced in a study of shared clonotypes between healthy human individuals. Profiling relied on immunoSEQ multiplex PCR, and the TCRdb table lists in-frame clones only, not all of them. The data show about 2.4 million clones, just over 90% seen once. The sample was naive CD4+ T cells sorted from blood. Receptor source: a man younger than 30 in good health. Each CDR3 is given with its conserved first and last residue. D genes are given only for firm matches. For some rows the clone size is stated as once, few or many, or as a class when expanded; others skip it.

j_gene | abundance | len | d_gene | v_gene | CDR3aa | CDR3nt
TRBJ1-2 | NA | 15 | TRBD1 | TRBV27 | CASRQTGVGNYGYTF | TGTGCCAGCAGACAAACAGGGGTGGGAAACTATGGCTACACCTTC
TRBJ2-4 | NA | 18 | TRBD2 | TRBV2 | CASSPTSGRAQAKNIQYF | TGTGCCAGCAGTCCGACTAGCGGGAGGGCCCAGGCCAAAAACATTCAGTACTTC
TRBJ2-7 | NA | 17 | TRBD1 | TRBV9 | CASSPPLGQGKVYEQYF | TGTGCCAGCAGCCCGCCCCTGGGACAGGGAAAGGTTTACGAGCAGTACTTC
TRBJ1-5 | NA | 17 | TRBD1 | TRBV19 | CASSRDRGIVRNQPQHF | TGTGCCAGTAGTCGGGACAGGGGTATTGTTCGCAATCAGCCCCAGCATTTT
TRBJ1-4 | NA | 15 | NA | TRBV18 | CASSNAEGDNEKLFF | TGTGCCAGCTCGAATGCTGAGGGGGATAATGAAAAACTGTTTTTT
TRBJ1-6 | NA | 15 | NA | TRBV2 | CASTPDAPLFSPLHF | TGTGCCAGCACGCCGGACGCACCACTTTTTTCACCCCTCCACTTT
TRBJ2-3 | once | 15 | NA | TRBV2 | CASSGQVLRTDTQYF | TGTGCCAGCAGTGGACAGGTTCTCCGCACAGATACGCAGTATTTT
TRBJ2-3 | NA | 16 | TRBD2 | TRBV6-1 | CASSAGLAGSTDTQYF | TGTGCCAGCAGTGCAGGACTAGCGGGGAGCACAGATACGCAGTATTTT
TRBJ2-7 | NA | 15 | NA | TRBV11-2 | CASSLEARFTYEQYF | TGTGCCAGCAGCTTAGAGGCCAGGTTTACCTACGAGCAGTACTTC
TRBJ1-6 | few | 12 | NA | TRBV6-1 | CASYGNNSPLHF | TGTGCCAGCTACGGAAATAATTCACCCCTCCACTTT
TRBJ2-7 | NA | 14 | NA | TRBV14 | CASSQAGTANEQYF | TGTGCCAGCAGCCAAGCCGGGACGGCTAACGAGCAGTACTTC
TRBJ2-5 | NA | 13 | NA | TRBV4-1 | CASSQAVQETQYF | TGCGCCAGCAGCCAAGCGGTACAAGAGACCCAGTACTTC
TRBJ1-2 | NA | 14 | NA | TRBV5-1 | CASSLVYGSYGYTF | TGCGCCAGCAGCTTGGTGTACGGATCCTATGGCTACACCTTC
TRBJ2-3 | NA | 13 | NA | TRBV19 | CASNEVSTDTQYF | TGTGCCAGTAACGAGGTTAGCACAGATACGCAGTATTTT
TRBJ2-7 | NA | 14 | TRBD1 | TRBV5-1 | CASSWGTGTYEQYF | TGCGCCAGCAGCTGGGGGACAGGTACTTACGAGCAGTACTTC
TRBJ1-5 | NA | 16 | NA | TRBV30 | CAWSVAFARPNQPQHF | TGTGCCTGGAGTGTGGCCTTCGCCAGACCCAATCAGCCCCAGCATTTT
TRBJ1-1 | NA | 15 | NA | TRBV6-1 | CASRGPGPRNTEAFF | TGTGCCAGTAGAGGGCCTGGACCGAGGAACACTGAAGCTTTCTTT
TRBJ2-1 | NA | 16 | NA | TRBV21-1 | CASSKRDMTSPDEQFF | TGTGCCAGCAGCAAACGGGATATGACTAGCCCCGATGAGCAGTTCTTC
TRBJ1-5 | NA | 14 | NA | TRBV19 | CASSVDRINQPQHF | TGTGCCAGTAGCGTGGACAGAATCAATCAGCCCCAGCATTTT
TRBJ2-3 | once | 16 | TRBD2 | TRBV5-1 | CASSSLSGGTTDTQYF | TGCGCCAGCAGCTCCCTTAGCGGGGGGACCACAGATACGCAGTATTTT
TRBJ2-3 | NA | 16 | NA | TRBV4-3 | CASSQEALPSTDTQYF | TGCGCCAGCAGCCAAGAAGCACTACCAAGCACAGATACGCAGTATTTT
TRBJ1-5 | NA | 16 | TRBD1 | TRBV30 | CAWSENRDSRFQPQHF | TGTGCCTGGAGTGAAAACCGGGACAGCAGGTTTCAGCCCCAGCATTTT
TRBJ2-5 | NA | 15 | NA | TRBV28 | CASSLKVPGAETQYF | TGTGCCAGCAGTTTAAAGGTTCCGGGGGCAGAGACCCAGTACTTC
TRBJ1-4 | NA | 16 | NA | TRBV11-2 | CASSLSPGTGGEKLFF | TGTGCCAGCAGCTTATCGCCAGGGACCGGGGGGGAAAAACTGTTTTTT
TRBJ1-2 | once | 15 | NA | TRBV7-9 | CASSPGGGSYYGYTF | TGTGCCAGCAGCCCCGGGGGGGGCTCTTACTATGGCTACACCTTC
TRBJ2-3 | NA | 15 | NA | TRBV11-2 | CASSLGRWGADTQYF | TGTGCCAGCAGCTTAGGGCGTTGGGGAGCAGATACGCAGTATTTT
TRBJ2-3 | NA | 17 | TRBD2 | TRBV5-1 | CASSLERSGGIGDTQYF | TGCGCCAGCAGCTTGGAGCGTAGCGGGGGTATCGGAGATACGCAGTATTTT
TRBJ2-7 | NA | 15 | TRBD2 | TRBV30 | CAWSSLDLRERQQYF | TGTGCCTGGAGTTCATTAGATTTGCGGGAGCGGCAGCAGTACTTC
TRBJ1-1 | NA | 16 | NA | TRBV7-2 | CASSPREADMNTEAFF | TGTGCCAGCAGCCCCCGAGAGGCCGATATGAACACTGAAGCTTTCTTT
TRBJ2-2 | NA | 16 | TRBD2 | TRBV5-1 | CASSLGTSGSTGELFF | TGCGCCAGCAGCCTAGGGACTAGCGGGAGCACCGGGGAGCTGTTTTTT
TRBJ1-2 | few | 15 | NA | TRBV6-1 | CASTTGGATNYGYTF | TGTGCCAGCACCACTGGGGGAGCGACCAACTATGGCTACACCTTC
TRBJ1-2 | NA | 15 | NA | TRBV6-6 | CASSSNIPSHYGYTF | TGTGCCAGCAGTTCTAACATACCGAGTCACTATGGCTACACCTTC
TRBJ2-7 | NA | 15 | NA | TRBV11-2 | CASSLSRLLSYEQYF | TGTGCCAGCAGCTTAAGTAGACTGTTATCCTACGAGCAGTACTTC
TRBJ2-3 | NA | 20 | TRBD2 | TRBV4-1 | CASSQEQLAGGLLSTDTQYF | TGCGCCAGCAGCCAAGAGCAACTAGCGGGAGGCCTGCTTAGCACAGATACGCAGTATTTT
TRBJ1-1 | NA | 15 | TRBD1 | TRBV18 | CASSPQGDRPTEAFF | TGTGCCAGCTCACCACAGGGGGACAGACCCACTGAAGCTTTCTTT
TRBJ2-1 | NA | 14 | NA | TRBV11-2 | CASSWGAAYNEQFF | TGTGCCAGCAGCTGGGGAGCGGCCTACAATGAGCAGTTCTTC
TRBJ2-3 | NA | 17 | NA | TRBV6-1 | CASSGLRDPGGPDTQYF | TGTGCCAGCAGTGGCTTGCGTGACCCCGGGGGGCCAGATACGCAGTATTTT
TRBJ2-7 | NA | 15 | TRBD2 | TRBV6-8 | CASNDAAGGPHEQYF | TGTGCCAGCAACGACGCAGCGGGGGGGCCCCACGAGCAGTACTTC
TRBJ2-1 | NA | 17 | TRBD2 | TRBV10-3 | CAPARAGLAGECNEQFF | TGTGCCCCCGCGCGGGCTGGACTAGCGGGAGAGTGCAATGAGCAGTTCTTC
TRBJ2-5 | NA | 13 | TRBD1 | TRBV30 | CAWSTGVGETQYF | TGTGCCTGGAGCACAGGGGTAGGAGAGACCCAGTACTTC
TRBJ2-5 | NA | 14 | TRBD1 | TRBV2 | CASRSDRLESTQYF | TGTGCCAGCAGGTCGGACAGGCTTGAATCTACCCAGTACTTC
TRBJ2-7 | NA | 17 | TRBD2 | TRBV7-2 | CASSPYPSGRLSYEQYF | TGTGCCAGCAGCCCGTACCCCTCCGGGAGGTTATCCTACGAGCAGTACTTC
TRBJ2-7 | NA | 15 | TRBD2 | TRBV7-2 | CASSLGTSGTHEQYF | TGTGCCAGCAGCCTCGGGACTAGCGGGACCCACGAGCAGTACTTC
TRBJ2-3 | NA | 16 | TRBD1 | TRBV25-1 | CASSDPLRQGGDTQYF | TGTGCCAGCAGTGACCCTCTTAGACAGGGTGGGGATACGCAGTATTTT
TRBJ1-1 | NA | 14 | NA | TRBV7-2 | CASSLVGGFTEAFF | TGTGCCAGCAGCTTAGTCGGCGGGTTTACTGAAGCTTTCTTT
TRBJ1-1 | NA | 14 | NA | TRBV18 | CASSPQRLNTEAFF | TGTGCCAGCTCACCACAGCGTCTGAACACTGAAGCTTTCTTT
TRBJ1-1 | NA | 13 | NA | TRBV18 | CASSPTEGQEAFF | TGTGCCAGCTCACCTACCGAAGGGCAAGAAGCTTTCTTT
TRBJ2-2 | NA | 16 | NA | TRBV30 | CAWSVGSLAGPGELFF | TGTGCCTGGAGCGTCGGATCCTTAGCAGGGCCCGGGGAGCTGTTTTTT
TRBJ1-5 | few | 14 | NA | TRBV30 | CAWSQGYSNQPQHF | TGTGCCTGGAGCCAGGGGTATAGCAATCAGCCCCAGCATTTT